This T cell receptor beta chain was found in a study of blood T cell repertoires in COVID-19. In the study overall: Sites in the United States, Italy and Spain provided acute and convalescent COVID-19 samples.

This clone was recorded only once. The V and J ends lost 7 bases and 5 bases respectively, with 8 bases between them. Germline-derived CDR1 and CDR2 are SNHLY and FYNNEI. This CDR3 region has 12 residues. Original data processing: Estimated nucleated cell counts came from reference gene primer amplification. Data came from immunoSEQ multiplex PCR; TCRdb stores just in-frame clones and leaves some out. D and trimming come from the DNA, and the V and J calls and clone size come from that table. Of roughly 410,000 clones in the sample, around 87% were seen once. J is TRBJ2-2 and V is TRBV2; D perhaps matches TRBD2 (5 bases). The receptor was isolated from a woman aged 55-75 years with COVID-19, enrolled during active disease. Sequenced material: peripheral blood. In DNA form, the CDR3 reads TGTGCCAGCATAAGAGGGACCGGGGAGCTGTTTTTT. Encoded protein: CASIRGTGELFF.